This TCR beta chain was identified in a study of blood T cell repertoires in COVID-19 (dated by TCRdb to about 2020). Context from the whole study: Collaborator samples came from the United States, Italy and Spain and covered acute and convalescent phases of COVID-19. The prospective study material was composed of cDNA or gDNA derived from T cells, B-cell-depleted T cells, or PBMCs. Subjects who had been exposed to COVID-19, were actively infected with it, or had recovered from it provided the deeply sampled blood TCRbeta repertoires that made up the dataset. A freely available public database, intended as a resource for researchers studying the immune response to SARS-CoV-2, is where the repertoires were released. The samples were drawn from two sources: the first 160 participants of the ongoing ImmuneRACE study, and fewer than 1,500 subjects contributed by 6 global collaborators. Sample metadata almost always included a de-identified subject ID, COVID-19 status, age in years and sex. Where HLA class I and class II types were available, the types were taken from metadata supplied by the sample provider, not from assay-based typing. What the work shows at the level of the full study, not this receptor alone: How much clinical and demographic metadata was included differed by source and by participant, and the metadata was provided uncurated.

The collaborating institutions used their own protocols to collect whole blood in K2EDTA tubes. For TCRbeta analysis, collaborators shipped samples in one of three forms: frozen whole blood, isolated PBMCs, or DNA extracted from either of those sample types. TCRbeta CDR3 regions were amplified from genomic DNA using the immunoSEQ Assay, a bias-controlled multiplex PCR. On the study's bioinformatics: Nucleated cell counts per sample were estimated from amplification of reference gene primers within the assay. Sequence reads were collapsed and filtered to measure the absolute abundance of every unique TCRbeta CDR3 rearrangement. Productive Simpson clonality was computed per sample as the square root of Simpson's diversity index over productive rearrangements. Held by TCRdb, this immuneACCESS table contains in-frame sequences only and omits some clones. Under half of the omission traces to an unresolved V gene where checked; the cause of the rest is unknown. For V, J and clone size, that table is used; D and trimming come from the DNA. The sample profile shows 100,000 or so clones; roughly 84% of them were found once. The ten most abundant clones make up just under 2% of the sample.

As to this clone: What this receptor recognizes is not known. No per-base quality is available; no much larger clone lies one base away.

The sequencing input was peripheral blood. This receptor was identified in a man aged 65-85 years with active or convalescent COVID-19.

The nucleotide sequence is TGTGCCAGCAGGTTGACAGGGGTGTCGCGGCAGCCCCAGCATTTT. It translates to CASRLTGVSRQPQHF. Recombination linked TRBV6-5 to TRBJ1-5; 8 central nucleotides agree with TRBD1. V and J are trimmed by 6 bases and 7 bases, and the gene matches miss 11 bases of the junction. There are 15 amino acids in the CDR3, from cysteine to phenylalanine inclusive. The kept DNA is CDR3 alone, 45 bases in frame from the first base. The germline V gene provides CDR1 MNHEY and CDR2 SVGAGI.